This T cell receptor (beta chain) comes out of a study of technical replicates of blood from a few donors. Losses at the gene ends were 4 bases for V and 7 bases for J; bases not matched to a gene: 14. The CDR3 spans 17 residues. Looked up from germline, CDR1 is SGHDT and CDR2 is YYEEEE. The protocol was immunoSEQ multiplex PCR, while the TCRdb copy is restricted to in-frame clones and leaves out a portion. The table has some 91,000 clones, approximately 94% seen once. V and J are TRBV5-6 and TRBJ1-6, with 7 bases that match TRBD1. The sample was T cells isolated from PBMCs. This receptor was taken from a human donor in good health. The CDR3 is CASSHDRGGPFNSPLHF. The CDR3 DNA sequence: TGTGCCAGCAGCCACGATAGAGGGGGCCCTTTCAATTCACCCCTCCACTTT.